Below are 19 T cell receptor beta chains sequenced from a single sample in a study of blood T cell repertoires in COVID-19. The protocol was immunoSEQ multiplex PCR, while the TCRdb copy is restricted to in-frame clones and leaves out a portion. The sample carries some 130,000 clones, roughly 90% recorded once. The sequenced sample consisted of peripheral blood. These TCRs come from a man in his 60s with COVID-19, enrolled during active disease.

The chain uses TRBV2 and TRBJ1-1, with D perhaps TRBD1 (6 bases). This CDR3 spans 13 amino acids. The V end was cut by 7 bases, the J end by 1 base, with 10 bases between. Germline loops: CDR1 SNHLY, CDR2 FYNNEI. Here the CDR3 reads CASNREKNTEAFF. Written as DNA, the CDR3 is TGTGCCAGCAACAGGGAGAAGAACACTGAAGCTTTCTTT.

This chain uses TRBV19 with TRBJ2-3; D is undetermined. CDR3 length: 14 residues. Trimming left V 2 bases short and J 3 bases short, with 9 bases between. CDR1 is LNHDA and CDR2 is SQIVND in the germline V gene (reference sequence). CDR3 in amino acids: CASSITGETDTQYF. The CDR3 nucleotides read TGTGCCAGTAGTATAACGGGTGAAACAGATACGCAGTATTTT.

The genes are TRBV27 and TRBJ1-5, with a weak D call TRBD1 (6 bases). The V gene lost 5 bases and the J gene lost 2 bases, with 16 bases spanning the gap. The germline CDR1 and CDR2 sequences are MNHEY and SMNVEV (reference sequence). CDR3 length equals 16 residues. The CDR3 nucleotides read TGTGCCAGCAGTCTCCATGGGGGCAGGGGCAATCAGCCCCAGCATTTT. It specifies CASSLHGGRGNQPQHF.

The chain links TRBV11-1 to TRBJ2-1; TRBD2 aligns across 8 bases. Unmatched junction bases numbered 5, after V lost 3 bases and J lost 7 bases. The CDR3 extends over 14 amino acids. Germline CDR1 and CDR2: SGHAT and FQDESV (reference sequence). In DNA, the CDR3 is TGTGCCAGCAGCTTGGGACTAGGAGTTAATGAGCAGTTCTTC. This codes for CASSLGLGVNEQFF. Drawing the rest from reference TRBV11-1 and TRBJ2-1, the complete variable domain is EAEVAQSPRYKITEKSQAVAFWCDPISGHATLYWYRQILGQGPELLVQFQDESVVDDSQLPKDRFSAERLKGVDSTLKIQPAELGDSAMYLCASSLGLGVNEQFFGPGTRLTVL.

The J gene is TRBJ2-7, the V gene TRBV5-6, with 9 bases fitting TRBD2. Trimming at V came to 3 bases and at J to 3 bases, leaving 10 bases not matched to a gene. This CDR3 is 16 amino acids long. Germline CDR1 SGHDT, CDR2 YYEEEE. The CDR3 DNA is TGTGCCAGCAGCTCAACTAGCGGGCGGGCCGTCTACGAGCAGTACTTC. It codes for CASSSTSGRAVYEQYF.

The chain recombines TRBV5-4 with TRBJ1-1; a weak D match, TRBD1 (6 bases). This CDR3 has 14 amino acids. Germline V lookup: CDR1 SGHNT, CDR2 YYREEE (reference sequence). Trimming took off 4 bases at V and 5 bases at J, with 15 bases between the two ends. CDR3 sequence reads: CASSPGGGGTEAFF. DNA for the CDR3: TGTGCCAGCAGCCCGGGAGGGGGAGGTACTGAAGCTTTCTTT.

The V call is TRBV19, the J call TRBJ1-2; 7 nucleotides agree with TRBD1. The CDR3 sequence is 14 residues long. Germline V CDR1 and CDR2: LNHDA, SQIVND (reference sequence). Germline trimming cut 6 bases from V and 4 bases from J; bases unmatched to any gene: 8. In DNA, the CDR3 is TGTGCCAGTAGCTATACAGGGGTGCCCTATGGCTACACCTTC. It yields the protein CASSYTGVPYGYTF. Looking up the rest from reference TRBV19 and TRBJ1-2 gives the full variable domain: DGGITQSPKYLFRKEGQNVTLSCEQNLNHDAMYWYRQDPGQGLRLIYYSQIVNDFQKGDIAEGYSVSREKKESFPLTVTSAQKNPTAFYLCASSYTGVPYGYTFGSGTRLTVV.

This chain connects TRBV28 to TRBJ1-4; maybe TRBD1 (6 bases). The germline V gene has CDR1 MDHEN and CDR2 SYDVKM. The CDR3 has 16 amino acids. V was pared by 5 bases and J by 6 bases, with 19 bases between. The CDR3 protein is CASSPSTGPDDEKLFF. As DNA, the CDR3 is TGTGCCAGCAGTCCCTCGACAGGCCCGGATGATGAAAAACTGTTTTTT.

The chain has TRBV18 and TRBJ2-7, with D possibly being TRBD1 (6 bases). The CDR3 has 15 amino acids. CDR1 and CDR2 from the germline V gene are KGHSH and LQKENI. The V end lost 6 bases, the J end lost 4 bases, and 19 bases lay between the germline ends. CDR3 sequence: CASSPDRSLGYEQYF. CDR3 DNA sequence: TGTGCCAGCTCCCCCGACAGGTCCCTGGGTTACGAGCAGTACTTC.

As DNA, the CDR3 is TGTGCCAGCAGACTAACAAGAACCGGGGAGCTGTTTTTT. Its protein is CASRLTRTGELFF. V is TRBV28 and J is TRBJ2-2; no reliable D call. The CDR3 contains 13 residues. CDR1 is MDHEN and CDR2 is SYDVKM in the germline V gene. The V end lost 6 bases, the J end lost 5 bases, and 10 bases lay between the germline ends. The entire variable domain, with the rest obtained from reference TRBV28 and TRBJ2-2, is as follows: DVKVTQSSRYLVKRTGEKVFLECVQDMDHENMFWYRQDPGLGLRLIYFSYDVKMKEKGDIPEGYSVSREKKERFSLILESASTNQTSMYLCASRLTRTGELFFGEGSRLTVL.

The gene calls are TRBV9 and TRBJ2-2; D might be TRBD2 (5 bases). Germline CDR1 reads SGDLS; CDR2 reads YYNGEE. The CDR3 sequence is 16 residues long. V lost 0 bases to trimming and J lost 5 bases, with 14 bases between them. The CDR3, as DNA: TGTGCCAGCAGCGTAGACCACTCTCCGGGGACCGGGGAGCTGTTTTTT. Translating gives CASSVDHSPGTGELFF. The entire variable domain, with the rest obtained from reference TRBV9 and TRBJ2-2, is as follows: DSGVTQTPKHLITATGQRVTLRCSPRSGDLSVYWYQQSLDQGLQFLIQYYNGEERAKGNILERFSAQQFPDLHSELNLSSLELGDSALYFCASSVDHSPGTGELFFGEGSRLTVL.

The V gene is TRBV5-1, the J gene TRBJ2-7; D unclear. The CDR3 consists of 13 residues. Trimming took off 0 bases at V and 2 bases at J, with 6 bases between the two ends. CDR1 and CDR2 from the germline V gene are SGHRS and YFSETQ. The CDR3 DNA sequence: TGCGCCAGCAGCTTGGAGCCAACCTACGAGCAGTACTTC. Translation: CASSLEPTYEQYF. Full variable domain (remainder filled in from reference TRBV5-1 and TRBJ2-7): KAGVTQTPRYLIKTRGQQVTLSCSPISGHRSVSWYQQTPGQGLQFLFEYFSETQRNKGNFPGRFSGRQFSNSRSEMNVSTLELGDSALYLCASSLEPTYEQYFGPGTRLTVT.

This clone was counted only a few times. The chain combines TRBV3-1 (or the pseudogene TRBV3-2) with TRBJ2-1; 14 bases agree with TRBD2. Germline assignment: CDR1 LGHDT and CDR2 YNNKEL (reference sequence). The ends lost 6 bases at V and 8 bases at J; junction bases unmatched: 12. The CDR3 has 17 amino acids. The CDR3 DNA is TGTGCCAGCAGGGGACTAGCGGGAGCCGTCCGAGGCGATGAGCAGTTCTTC. It encodes CASRGLAGAVRGDEQFF.

The chain combines TRBV3-1 (or the pseudogene TRBV3-2) with TRBJ1-1, with D uncertain. The CDR3 spans 15 residues. Trimming took off 2 bases at V and 0 bases at J, with 10 bases between the two ends. The germline CDR1 and CDR2 sequences are LGHDT and YNNKEL (reference sequence). The CDR3 is CASSQIMFMNTEAFF. CDR3 bases: TGTGCCAGCAGCCAAATTATGTTTATGAACACTGAAGCTTTCTTT.

This chain connects TRBV4-1 to TRBJ2-4, with a possible D match to TRBD1 (6 bases). CDR3 size: 15 residues. Per germline, CDR1 MGHRA and CDR2 YSYEKL. V was trimmed by 4 bases and J by 6 bases, leaving 16 bases between them. CDR3 protein: CASSRVQGPGNIQYF. CDR3 bases: TGCGCCAGCAGCCGAGTTCAGGGGCCGGGAAACATTCAGTACTTC.

This clone was found once. This sequence joins TRBV28 and TRBJ2-1, with a tentative D call TRBD1 (6 bases). With 6 bases removed from V and 8 bases from J, the gap between germline ends came to 11 bases. The CDR3 sequence is 12 residues long. CDR1 and CDR2 from the germline V gene are MDHEN and SYDVKM. As DNA, the CDR3 is TGTGCCAGCAGCGGACAGAACGATGAGCAGTTCTTC. This translates into CASSGQNDEQFF.

This chain links TRBV7-9 with TRBJ1-4; 7 bases fit TRBD1. Trimming at V came to 1 base and at J to 8 bases, leaving 7 bases not matched to a gene. The CDR3 spans 15 residues. Germline CDR1 SEHNR, CDR2 FQNEAQ (reference sequence). CDR3 amino acids: CASSLGDREKEKLFF. The CDR3 coding sequence is TGTGCCAGCAGCTTAGGCGACAGGGAAAAAGAAAAACTGTTTTTT.

The chain is built from TRBV19 and TRBJ2-3; TRBD2 aligns across 8 bases. Germline V CDR1 and CDR2: LNHDA, SQIVND (reference sequence). V shed 6 bases, J shed 3 bases, and the junction held 11 bases outside the gene matches. The CDR3 spans 16 residues. CDR3 in DNA: TGTGCCAGTAGAAAAGCGGGAGTACCAGGGACAGATACGCAGTATTTT. Its protein is CASRKAGVPGTDTQYF.

The chain combines TRBV6-5 with TRBJ1-5, with D tentatively TRBD1 (5 bases). V dropped 0 bases and J dropped 8 bases, with 8 bases sitting between them. CDR1 MNHEY and CDR2 SVGAGI come from the germline V gene. This CDR3 is built from 13 residues. The CDR3 sequence is CASSYSRGEPQHF. CDR3 DNA: TGTGCCAGCAGTTACTCCCGGGGGGAGCCCCAGCATTTT.